This T cell receptor (beta chain) was sequenced for a study of radiotherapy plus CTLA-4 blockade in lung cancer. Whole-study context: With over 25% of patients having disease control, objective responses were seen in under 20%. General study results and limits: Dynamics of early blood T cell clones, together with interferon-beta, were reportedly the best predictors of response. Clones of tumor-derived TCRs expanded in blood after radiotherapy plus ipilimumab.

Note on this clone: Its cognate antigen is unknown.

There are 17 residues in the CDR3. V gave up 4 bases and J gave up 3 bases, with 22 bases separating them. Germline V gene data show CDR1 as MNHEY and CDR2 as SMNVEV (reference sequence). Only in-frame clones appear in the TCRdb table, and some are missing; sequencing was by immunoSEQ multiplex PCR. The repertoire holds 75,000 to 95,000 clones, with around 80% as singletons. Those patients who had chemo-refractory metastatic non-small-cell lung cancer were given focal radiation along with CTLA-4 blockade through ipilimumab. V is TRBV27 and J is TRBJ2-7, with TRBD2 as a possible D gene (5 bases). Sequencing used peripheral blood, obtained from a patient treated with radiotherapy plus ipilimumab. This receptor was taken from a human donor with non-small cell lung cancer that progressed on radiotherapy plus ipilimumab. The CDR3 loop reads CASSSGRPGGLVYEQYV. The DNA of the CDR3 is TGTGCCAGCAGTTCAGGCAGGCCTGGAGGCCTGGTCTACGAGCAGTACGTC.